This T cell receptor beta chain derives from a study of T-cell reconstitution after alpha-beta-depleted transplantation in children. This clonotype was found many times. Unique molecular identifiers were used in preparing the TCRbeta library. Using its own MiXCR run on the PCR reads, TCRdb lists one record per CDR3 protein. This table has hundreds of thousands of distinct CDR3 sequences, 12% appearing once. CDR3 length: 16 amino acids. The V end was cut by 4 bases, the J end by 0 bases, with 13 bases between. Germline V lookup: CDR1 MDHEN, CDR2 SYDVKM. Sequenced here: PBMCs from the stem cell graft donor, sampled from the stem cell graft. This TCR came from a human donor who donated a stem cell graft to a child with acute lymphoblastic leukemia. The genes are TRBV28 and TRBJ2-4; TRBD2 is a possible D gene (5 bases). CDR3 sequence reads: CASSSPGLKAKNIQYF. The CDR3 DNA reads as TGTGCCAGCAGTTCGCCGGGGTTGAAAGCCAAAAACATTCAGTACTTC.